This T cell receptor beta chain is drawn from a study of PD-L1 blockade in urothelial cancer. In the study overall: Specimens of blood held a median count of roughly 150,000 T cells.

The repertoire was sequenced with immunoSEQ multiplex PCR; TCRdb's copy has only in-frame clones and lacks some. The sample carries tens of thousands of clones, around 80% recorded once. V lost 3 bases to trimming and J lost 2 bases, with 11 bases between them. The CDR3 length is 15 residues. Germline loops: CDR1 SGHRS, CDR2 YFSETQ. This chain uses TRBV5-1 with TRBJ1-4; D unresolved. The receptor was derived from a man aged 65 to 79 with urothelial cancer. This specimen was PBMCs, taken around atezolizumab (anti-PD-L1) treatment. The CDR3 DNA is TGCGCCAGCAGCTCGGCTGTCGGGACTAATGAAAAACTGTTTTTT. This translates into CASSSAVGTNEKLFF.